Listed here are 3 T cell receptor beta chains from one sample, sequenced in a study of a mutant IDH1 vaccine in newly diagnosed glioma. As for time point: week 35, safety follow-up. Doses consisted of 300 ug of mutant IDH1 20-mer peptide each, paired with topical imiquimod. Method: immunoSEQ multiplex PCR; TCRdb's copy keeps in-frame clones and lacks some. The sample lists 50,000 to 70,000 clones; roughly 80% were seen once. Their antigen targets remain unknown. The input for sequencing was PBMCs, taken from a glioma patient whose treatment included an IDH1 peptide vaccine. The receptors shown here come from a young man with glioma.

The chain carries TRBV27 and TRBJ1-2, with 11 bases fitting TRBD1. This CDR3 region has 15 residues. The junction had 7 bases not matched to a gene; V was cut back by 5 bases and J by 5 bases. Germline loops: CDR1 MNHEY, CDR2 SMNVEV (reference sequence). The CDR3 sequence is CASSTGQGARYGYTF. The CDR3, as DNA: TGTGCCAGCAGTACCGGACAGGGGGCGAGGTATGGCTACACCTTC.

The V call is TRBV2, the J call TRBJ1-1; D ambiguous. The CDR3 is 13 residues long. The germline V and J ends were trimmed by 5 bases and 1 base, with 8 bases remaining between them. Germline loops: CDR1 SNHLY, CDR2 FYNNEI. In nucleotides, the CDR3 is TGTGCCAGCAGTCGGGAGACGAACACTGAAGCTTTCTTT. Translated: CASSRETNTEAFF.

The chain has TRBV27 and TRBJ2-1; possibly TRBD1 for D (6 bases). The CDR3 sequence is 13 residues long. Trimming stripped 5 bases from V and 5 bases from J, with 10 bases between. Germline-derived CDR1 and CDR2 are MNHEY and SMNVEV (reference sequence). CDR3 sequence: CASSMDSHNEQFF. DNA for the CDR3: TGTGCCAGCAGTATGGACAGCCACAATGAGCAGTTCTTC.